This T cell receptor (beta chain) was documented in a study of blood T cells in healthy people across ages. This clonotype was picked up a small number of times. Antigen: not known. This CDR3 is built from 18 residues. The junction had 13 bases not matched to a gene; V was cut back by 3 bases and J by 0 bases. Germline V gene lookup returns CDR1 SGDLS and CDR2 YYNGEE. Overall study results and limits: The recorded TCR beta diversity per million T cells decreased in a roughly linear manner with age. A strong correlation was seen between TCR beta diversity and naive T cell percentage.

The second PCR ran about 6 to 12 cycles with a sample-barcoded 5' primer and J-beta primers. One entry per CDR3 protein results from TCRdb running MiXCR on the 5' RACE reads. The table lists more than 450,000 distinct CDR3 sequences, 27% of them singletons. These same data were also listed under a study on T cells of mothers and their children. According to that study: Mothers gave over 8.5 million TCR beta CDR3 reads each, and children roughly 3.3 million each.

This sequence was found in a boy between 2 and 10 years old in good health. The sample was blood. The chain combines TRBV9 with TRBJ2-3, with 7 bases identical to TRBD1. For the CDR3, the DNA is TGTGCCAGCAGCGCGCGGTTCGGGACAGCCTCTAGCACAGATACGCAGTATTTT. Translating it yields CASSARFGTASSTDTQYF.